One sample yielded the 12 T cell receptor beta chains listed below, sequenced in a study of blood T cell repertoires in COVID-19. Assay: immunoSEQ multiplex PCR; the TCRdb copy retains only in-frame clones and omits some. The table includes some 130,000 clones, roughly 83% detected once. Sample: peripheral blood. The receptors were gathered from a woman older than 75 with acute or convalescent COVID-19.

The V call is TRBV9, the J call TRBJ1-1; TRBD1 matches 8 bases. CDR1 SGDLS and CDR2 YYNGEE come from the germline V gene. With 5 bases clipped from V and 5 bases from J, the junction kept 11 bases outside the gene matches. The CDR3 has 15 amino acids. DNA for the CDR3: TGTGCCAGCAGTCCTGGACAGGGAGGTCGAACTGAAGCTTTCTTT. As protein: CASSPGQGGRTEAFF.

CDR3 protein: CASSTRQGNQPQHF. DNA of the CDR3: TGTGCCAGCAGCACCCGACAGGGTAATCAGCCCCAGCATTTT. The rearrangement uses TRBV21-1 and TRBJ1-5; TRBD1, the table's D call, was not compared with the DNA. TRBV21-1 is noted as a pseudogene. CDR3 length: 14 residues.

The J gene is TRBJ1-1, the V gene TRBV27, with no clear D. Germline loops: CDR1 MNHEY, CDR2 SMNVEV (reference sequence). V lost 11 bases, J lost 10 bases, and 14 bases lay in between. This CDR3 spans 10 amino acids. The CDR3 loop is CASGRVRAFF. The DNA for the CDR3 is TGTGCCTCGGGGAGGGTCCGAGCTTTCTTT.

The J gene is TRBJ2-1, the V gene TRBV30; TRBD2 agrees at 13 bases. This CDR3 has 15 residues. Trimming cost V 3 bases and J 4 bases; bases outside gene matches: 3. Germline V gene lookup returns CDR1 GTSNPN and CDR2 SVGIG (reference sequence). In DNA form, the CDR3 reads TGTGCCTGGAGGCCGGGACTAGCGGGGTACAATGAGCAGTTCTTC. As protein: CAWRPGLAGYNEQFF.

The chain joins TRBV3-1 (or the pseudogene TRBV3-2) to TRBJ1-1; D unresolved. Germline-derived CDR1 and CDR2 are LGHDT and YNNKEL (reference sequence). CDR3 length: 13 residues. With 4 bases removed from V and 7 bases from J, the gap between germline ends came to 13 bases. CDR3 sequence (DNA): TGTGCCAGCAGCCCGAGGTCGATAGGTGAAGCTTTCTTT. Translating it yields CASSPRSIGEAFF.

V is TRBV6-6 and J is TRBJ1-4; TRBD1 is a possible D gene (5 bases). CDR3 size: 16 residues. V was shortened by 2 bases and J by 3 bases, with 13 bases between the two germline ends. CDR1 is MNHNY and CDR2 is SVGAGI in the germline V gene (reference sequence). The DNA for the CDR3 is TGTGCCAGCAGTTACGGGCAGGGTCGGGCTAATGAAAAACTGTTTTTT. Its protein is CASSYGQGRANEKLFF.

Concerning this clone itself: The junction differs from germline at one of its ends, possibly a read error. This rearrangement joins TRBV5-1 to TRBJ2-2; possibly TRBD1 for D (7 bases). The CDR3 is 15 amino acids. The germline V gene has CDR1 SGHRS and CDR2 YFSETQ. This CDR3 reads CASSLDGRGGGQLFF. The CDR3 nucleotides are TGCGCCAGCAGCTTGGACGGGAGAGGGGGCGGGCAGCTGTTTTTT.

This chain uses TRBV10-3 with TRBJ2-2; a possible D gene is TRBD1 (5 bases). The V and J ends lost 5 bases and 4 bases respectively, with 11 bases between them. CDR1 and CDR2 from the germline V gene are ENHRY and SYGVKD. This CDR3 is 14 amino acids long. The CDR3 bases are TGTGCCATCAGTTGGCAGGGCCTCACCGGGGAGCTGTTTTTT. It yields the protein CAISWQGLTGELFF.

This clone appeared a few times. This rearrangement joins TRBV7-2 to TRBJ2-7; TRBD2 agrees at 11 bases. Per the germline V gene, CDR1 is SGHTA and CDR2 is FQGNSA. CDR3 size: 18 residues. V lost 6 bases, J lost 0 bases, and 13 bases stayed unmatched. CDR3 protein: CASSRQSSTSGSSYEQYF. For the CDR3, the DNA is TGTGCCAGCAGTCGTCAATCTTCTACTAGCGGGAGCTCCTACGAGCAGTACTTC.

The chain employs TRBV5-1 and TRBJ1-2; 9 bases fit TRBD1. This CDR3 has 15 residues. V was clipped by 0 bases and J by 8 bases; unmatched bases: 8. CDR1 is SGHRS and CDR2 is YFSETQ in the germline V gene. The CDR3 coding sequence is TGCGCCAGCAGCTTGGAGGGGGGACAGGGCAAAGGCTACACCTTC. Translating it yields CASSLEGGQGKGYTF.

In this sample, this clone turned up a few times. The CDR3: CASSATGTGGYEQYF. The CDR3 DNA sequence: TGTGCCAGTAGTGCTACCGGGACAGGGGGATACGAGCAGTACTTC. This chain uses TRBV19 with TRBJ2-7; 11 positions match TRBD1. Trimming cost V 5 bases and J 4 bases; bases outside gene matches: 7. The CDR3 runs to 15 residues. Germline CDR1 reads LNHDA; CDR2 reads SQIVND (reference sequence).

The chain employs TRBV7-8 and TRBJ2-1, with 10 bases lining up with TRBD1. This CDR3 comprises 15 residues. Germline loops: CDR1 SGHVS, CDR2 FQNEAQ. V trimming: 5 bases; J trimming: 2 bases; junction bases outside the gene matches: 3. CDR3 sequence (DNA): TGTGCCAGCAGCCCGGGACAGGGGACCTACAATGAGCAGTTCTTC. Encoded protein: CASSPGQGTYNEQFF. The full variable domain, completed using reference TRBV7-8 and TRBJ2-1, is GAGVSQSPRYKVAKRGQDVALRCDPISGHVSLFWYQQALGQGPEFLTYFQNEAQLDKSGLPSDRFFAERPEGSVSTLKIQRTQQEDSAVYLCASSPGQGTYNEQFFGPGTRLTVL.